The clone carrying this T cell receptor (beta chain) was detected many times. No antigen is known for it. Two oligonucleotides, mixed equimolar, formed the beta constant-region primer covering TRBC1 and TRBC2. The ligated cDNA underwent four PCR rounds using SP2 and nested alpha and beta constant-region primers. The cDNA 3' end received a ligated single-stranded oligonucleotide carrying the SP2 primer and a 12-nucleotide UMI. TCRdb fed the UMI-ligation and nested PCR reads into MiXCR, producing one record per CDR3 protein. The profile shows 100,000 to 150,000 distinct CDR3 sequences, just over 35% of them singletons. The data stem from a study of naive and memory T cell subsets. Study outcomes and limitations: No ground truth validated the naive and memory repertoire findings.

The CDR3 runs 15 residues. Germline CDR1 is SGHTA and CDR2 is FQGNSA. V was pared by 5 bases and J by 2 bases, with 14 bases between. This chain uses TRBV7-2 with TRBJ2-3; D unclear. The sample consisted of central memory CD4+ T cells from blood. This clonotype originated in a human donor in good health. The CDR3 loop is CASSGPGIVTDTQYF. CDR3 nucleotides: TGTGCCAGCAGCGGACCAGGAATTGTCACAGATACGCAGTATTTT.